This TCR beta chain was obtained from a study of blood T cell repertoires in COVID-19. Measured with immunoSEQ multiplex PCR; TCRdb has only the in-frame clones, and not every one. The table lists tens of thousands of clones, about 80% of them singletons. The CDR3 has 16 residues. The V end lost 6 bases, the J end lost 1 base, and 18 bases lay between the germline ends. Germline-derived CDR1 and CDR2 are MNHEY and SVGEGT. The sequence came from a man aged 80 or over with COVID-19, enrolled during active disease. Input material: peripheral blood. V gene TRBV6-2 or TRBV6-3 combines with J gene TRBJ2-5, with D tentatively TRBD2 (5 bases). The CDR3 sequence is CASSSFQGRVQETQYF. Written as DNA, the CDR3 is TGTGCCAGCAGCTCGTTCCAAGGGAGAGTCCAAGAGACCCAGTACTTC.